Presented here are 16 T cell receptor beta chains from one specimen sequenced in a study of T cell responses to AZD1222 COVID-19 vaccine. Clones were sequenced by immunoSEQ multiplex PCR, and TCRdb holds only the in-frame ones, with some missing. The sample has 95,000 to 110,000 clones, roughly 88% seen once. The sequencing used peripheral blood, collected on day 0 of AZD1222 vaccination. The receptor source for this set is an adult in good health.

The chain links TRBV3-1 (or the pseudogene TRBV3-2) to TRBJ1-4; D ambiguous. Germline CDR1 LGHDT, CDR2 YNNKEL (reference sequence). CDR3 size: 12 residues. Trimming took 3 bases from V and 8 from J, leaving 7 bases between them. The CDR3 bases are TGTGCCAGCAGCCACCTGGGGGAAAAACTGTTTTTT. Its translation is CASSHLGEKLFF.

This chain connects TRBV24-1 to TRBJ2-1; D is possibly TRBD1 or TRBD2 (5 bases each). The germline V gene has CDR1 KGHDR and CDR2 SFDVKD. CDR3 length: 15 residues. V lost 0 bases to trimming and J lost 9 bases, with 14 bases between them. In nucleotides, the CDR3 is TGTGCCACCAGTGATTTGCCGGTTTCTGGGGGTGAGCAGTTCTTC. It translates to CATSDLPVSGGEQFF.

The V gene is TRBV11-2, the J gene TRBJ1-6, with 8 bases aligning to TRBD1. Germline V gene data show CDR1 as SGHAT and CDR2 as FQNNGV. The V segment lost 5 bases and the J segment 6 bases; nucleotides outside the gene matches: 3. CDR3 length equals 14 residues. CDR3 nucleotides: TGTGCCAGCAGCGGGCAGGGGGCTAATTCACCCCTCCACTTT. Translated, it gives CASSGQGANSPLHF.

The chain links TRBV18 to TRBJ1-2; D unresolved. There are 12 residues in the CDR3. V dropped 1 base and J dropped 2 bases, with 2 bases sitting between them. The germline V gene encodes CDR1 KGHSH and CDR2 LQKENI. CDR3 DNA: TGTGCCAGCTCACCACAAAACTATGGCTACACCTTC. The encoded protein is CASSPQNYGYTF.

The CDR3 spells CASSGTGAYGYTF. DNA of the CDR3: TGTGCCAGCAGTGGGACGGGGGCCTATGGCTACACCTTC. The chain uses TRBV27 and TRBJ1-2; D perhaps matches TRBD1 (6 bases). This CDR3 region has 13 residues. Germline CDR1 MNHEY, CDR2 SMNVEV (reference sequence). V was clipped by 5 bases and J by 4 bases, with 11 bases between them.

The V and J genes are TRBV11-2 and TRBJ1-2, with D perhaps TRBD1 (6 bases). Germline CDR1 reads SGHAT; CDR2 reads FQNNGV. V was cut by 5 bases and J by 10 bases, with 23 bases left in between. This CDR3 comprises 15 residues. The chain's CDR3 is CASSPQQAGPGAYTF. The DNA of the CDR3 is TGTGCCAGCAGCCCCCAACAAGCCGGACCGGGGGCCTACACCTTC.

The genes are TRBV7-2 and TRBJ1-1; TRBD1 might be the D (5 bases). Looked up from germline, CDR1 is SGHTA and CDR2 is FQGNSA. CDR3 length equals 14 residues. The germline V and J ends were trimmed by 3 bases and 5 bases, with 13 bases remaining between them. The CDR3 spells CASSLGGGGTEAFF. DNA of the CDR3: TGTGCCAGCAGCTTGGGCGGGGGTGGAACTGAAGCTTTCTTT.

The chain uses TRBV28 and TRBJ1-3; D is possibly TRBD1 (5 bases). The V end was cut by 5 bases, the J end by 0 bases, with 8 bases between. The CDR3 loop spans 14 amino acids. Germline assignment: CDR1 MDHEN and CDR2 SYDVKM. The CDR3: CASSLDSSGNTIYF. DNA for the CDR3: TGTGCCAGCAGTCTCGACAGCTCTGGAAACACCATATATTTT.

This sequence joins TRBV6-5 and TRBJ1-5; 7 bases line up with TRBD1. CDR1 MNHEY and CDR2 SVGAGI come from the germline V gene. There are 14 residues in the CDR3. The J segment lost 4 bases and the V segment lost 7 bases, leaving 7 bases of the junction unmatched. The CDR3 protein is CASKTRQGNQPQHF. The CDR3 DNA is TGTGCCAGCAAAACCCGACAGGGAAATCAGCCCCAGCATTTT.

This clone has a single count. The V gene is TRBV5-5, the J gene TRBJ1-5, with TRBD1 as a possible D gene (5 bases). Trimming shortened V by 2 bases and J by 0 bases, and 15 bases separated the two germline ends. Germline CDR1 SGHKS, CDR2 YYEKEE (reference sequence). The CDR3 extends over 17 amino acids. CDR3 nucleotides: TGTGCCAGCAGCTTCTTCGGGACTTTTTATAGCAATCAGCCCCAGCATTTT. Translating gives CASSFFGTFYSNQPQHF.

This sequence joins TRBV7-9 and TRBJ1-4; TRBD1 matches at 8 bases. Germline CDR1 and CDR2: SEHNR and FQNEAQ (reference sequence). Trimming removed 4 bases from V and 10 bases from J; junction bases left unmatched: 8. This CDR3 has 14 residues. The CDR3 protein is CASSSGTGLGKLFF. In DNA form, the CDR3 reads TGTGCCAGCAGCTCCGGGACAGGCCTGGGAAAACTGTTTTTT.

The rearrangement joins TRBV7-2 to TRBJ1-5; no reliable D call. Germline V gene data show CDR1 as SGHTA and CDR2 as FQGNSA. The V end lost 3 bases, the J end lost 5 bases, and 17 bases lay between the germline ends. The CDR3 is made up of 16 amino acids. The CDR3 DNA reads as TGTGCCAGCAGCTTTCAATCCTACTGGGATTATCAGCCCCAGCATTTT. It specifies CASSFQSYWDYQPQHF.

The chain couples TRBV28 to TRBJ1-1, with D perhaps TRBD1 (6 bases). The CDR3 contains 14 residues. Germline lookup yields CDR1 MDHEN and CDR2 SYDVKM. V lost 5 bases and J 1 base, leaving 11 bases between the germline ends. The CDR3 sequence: CASSVRGANTEAFF. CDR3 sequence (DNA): TGTGCCAGCAGTGTAAGGGGGGCGAACACTGAAGCTTTCTTT.

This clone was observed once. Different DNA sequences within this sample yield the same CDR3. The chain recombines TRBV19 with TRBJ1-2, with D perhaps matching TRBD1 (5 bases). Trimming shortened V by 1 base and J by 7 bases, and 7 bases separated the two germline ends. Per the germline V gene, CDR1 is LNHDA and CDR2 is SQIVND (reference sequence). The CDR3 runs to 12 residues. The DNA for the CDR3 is TGTGCCAGTAGTATAGGGGGCGGTGGCTACACCTTC. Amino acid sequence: CASSIGGGGYTF.

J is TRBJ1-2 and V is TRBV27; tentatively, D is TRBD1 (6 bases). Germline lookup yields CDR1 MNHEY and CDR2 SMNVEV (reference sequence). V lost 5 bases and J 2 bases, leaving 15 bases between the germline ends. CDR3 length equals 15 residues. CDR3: CASSPSYDRNYGYTF. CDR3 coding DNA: TGTGCCAGCAGTCCCTCTTACGACAGGAACTATGGCTACACCTTC.

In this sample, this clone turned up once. Here the CDR3 reads CASSLDRGFDEQYF. CDR3 sequence (DNA): TGTGCCAGCAGTTTAGATCGGGGTTTCGACGAGCAGTACTTC. The chain combines TRBV28 with TRBJ2-7; D is perhaps TRBD2 (5 bases). Trimming pared 2 bases from V and 5 bases from J, leaving 13 bases between. CDR1 is MDHEN and CDR2 is SYDVKM in the germline V gene. This CDR3 spans 14 amino acids.